At least ten counts were recorded for the clone carrying this T cell receptor (beta chain). The antigen is unknown. The V end lost 3 bases, the J end lost 5 bases, and 13 bases lay between the germline ends. This CDR3 has 14 residues. Germline V lookup: CDR1 SEHNR, CDR2 FQNEAQ (reference sequence). The record originates from a study of molecular identifiers for immune sequencing clone quantification. Study-level information: Naive CD8 RNA (around 20,000 or 99,000 cells) was divided into five aliquots, with four sequenced. Study results and limitations: Among effectors, clones above 20 RNA copies held over 97% of molecules; among naive cells, under 1%.

TCRdb reprocessed the PCR reads via MiXCR and lists one record per CDR3 protein. This sample has fewer than 350,000 distinct CDR3 sequences, with 20% to 25% found just once. The V gene is TRBV7-9, the J gene TRBJ2-5; D is uncertain. Specimen: naive CD8+ T cells from blood, with Jurkat cell RNA spiked in. Subset defined: FACS-sorted CD8+CD4-CCR7+CD45RA+ naive T cells. This TCR was recovered from a human donor in good health. Some libraries in this study had Jurkat cell RNA spiked in. This chain's CDR3 is CASSFLDEAETQYF. The CDR3 region has the DNA TGTGCCAGCAGCTTTCTTGATGAGGCGGAGACCCAGTACTTC.